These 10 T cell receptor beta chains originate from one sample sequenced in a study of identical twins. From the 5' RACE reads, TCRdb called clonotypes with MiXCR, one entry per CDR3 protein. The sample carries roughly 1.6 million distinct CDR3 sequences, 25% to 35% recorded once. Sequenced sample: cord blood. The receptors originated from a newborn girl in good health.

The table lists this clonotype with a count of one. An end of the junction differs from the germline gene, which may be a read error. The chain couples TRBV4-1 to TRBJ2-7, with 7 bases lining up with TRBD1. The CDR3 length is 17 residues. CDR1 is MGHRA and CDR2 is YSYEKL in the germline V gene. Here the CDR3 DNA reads TGCGCCAGCAGCCGAACATCCGGGACAGTCTTTTGGGACGAGCGGTACTTC. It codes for CASSRTSGTVFWDERYF.

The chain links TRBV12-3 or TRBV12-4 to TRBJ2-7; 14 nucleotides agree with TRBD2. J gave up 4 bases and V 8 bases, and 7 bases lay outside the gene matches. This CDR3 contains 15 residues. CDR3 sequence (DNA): TGTGCCAGCGGTTCCCGACTAGCGGGAGGGTACGAGCAGTACTTC. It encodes CASGSRLAGGYEQYF.

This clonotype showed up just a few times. For the CDR3, the DNA is TGCAGTGCTAGAGGGTTCTTTCGAACGATGGGGGGTGAGCAGTACTTC. The encoded protein is CSARGFFRTMGGEQYF. The chain has TRBV20-1 and TRBJ2-5, with TRBD2 as a possible D gene (6 bases). CDR3 size: 16 residues. Per germline, CDR1 DFQATT and CDR2 SNEGSKA (reference sequence). Trimming removed 1 base from V and 11 bases from J, with 26 bases in between.

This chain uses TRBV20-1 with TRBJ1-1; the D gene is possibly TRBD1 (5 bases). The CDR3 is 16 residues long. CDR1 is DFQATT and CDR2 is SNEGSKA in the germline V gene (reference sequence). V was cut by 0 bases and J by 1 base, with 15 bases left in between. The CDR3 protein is CSARDGPQGWNTEAFF. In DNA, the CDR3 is TGCAGTGCTAGAGATGGGCCCCAGGGTTGGAACACTGAAGCTTTCTTT.

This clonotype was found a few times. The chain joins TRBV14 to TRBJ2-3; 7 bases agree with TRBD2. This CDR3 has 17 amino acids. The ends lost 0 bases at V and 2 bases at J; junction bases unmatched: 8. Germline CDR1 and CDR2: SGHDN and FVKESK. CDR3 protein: CASSQDWASGDTDTQYF. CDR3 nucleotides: TGTGCCAGCAGCCAAGATTGGGCTAGCGGAGACACAGATACGCAGTATTTT.

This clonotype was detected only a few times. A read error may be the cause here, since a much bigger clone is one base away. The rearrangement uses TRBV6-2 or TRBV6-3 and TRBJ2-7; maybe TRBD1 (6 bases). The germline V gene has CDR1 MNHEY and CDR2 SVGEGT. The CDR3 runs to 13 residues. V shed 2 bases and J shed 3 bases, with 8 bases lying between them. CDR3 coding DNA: TGTGCCAGCAGTTACGGGACAAACTACGAGCAGTACTTC. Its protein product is CASSYGTNYEQYF.

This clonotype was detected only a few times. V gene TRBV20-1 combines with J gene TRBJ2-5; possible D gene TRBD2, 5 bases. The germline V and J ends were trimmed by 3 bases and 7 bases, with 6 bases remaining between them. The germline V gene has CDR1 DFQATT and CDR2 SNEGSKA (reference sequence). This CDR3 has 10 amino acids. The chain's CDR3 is CSASRGTQYF. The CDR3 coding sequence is TGCAGTGCTAGTCGGGGGACCCAGTACTTC.

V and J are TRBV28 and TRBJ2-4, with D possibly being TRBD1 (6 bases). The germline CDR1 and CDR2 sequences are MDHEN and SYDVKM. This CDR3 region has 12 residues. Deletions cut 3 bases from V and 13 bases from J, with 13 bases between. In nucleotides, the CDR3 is TGTGCCAGCAGTTTGGGGGCGGGCAGGCAGTACTTC. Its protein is CASSLGAGRQYF.

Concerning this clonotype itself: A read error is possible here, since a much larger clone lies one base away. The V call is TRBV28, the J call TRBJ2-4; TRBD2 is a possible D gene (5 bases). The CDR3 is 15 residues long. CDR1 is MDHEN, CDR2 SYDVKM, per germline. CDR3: CASSADSLAKNVQYF. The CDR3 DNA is TGTGCCAGCAGTGCGGACTCCTTAGCCAAAAACGTTCAGTACTTC.

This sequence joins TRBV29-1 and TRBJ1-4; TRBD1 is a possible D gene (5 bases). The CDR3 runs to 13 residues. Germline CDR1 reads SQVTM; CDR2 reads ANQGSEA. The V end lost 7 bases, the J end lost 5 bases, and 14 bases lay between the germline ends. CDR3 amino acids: CSGRRGGNEKLFF. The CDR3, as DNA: TGCAGCGGGCGAAGGGGCGGGAATGAAAAACTGTTTTTT.